The next 27 T cell receptor beta chains were all read from a single sample in a study of blood T cell repertoires in COVID-19. Libraries were prepared by immunoSEQ multiplex PCR; TCRdb keeps only in-frame clonotypes and omits some of them. The sample includes a few hundred thousand clones, around 91% seen only once; the top ten take 2.1%. Sequencing was carried out using peripheral blood. These receptors were taken from an older woman with COVID-19, enrolled during active disease.

This sequence joins TRBV19 and TRBJ1-6, with TRBD1 matching over 9 bases. V shed 1 base, J shed 7 bases, and the junction held 11 bases outside the gene matches. Per germline, CDR1 LNHDA and CDR2 SQIVND (reference sequence). This CDR3 is 18 amino acids long. The CDR3 DNA reads as TGTGCCAGTAGTATAGTCCCGGTGGGACAGGGTGGCAATTCACCCCTCCACTTT. It encodes CASSIVPVGQGGNSPLHF.

A single count supports this clone. The chain combines TRBV7-9 with TRBJ2-3; tentative D call: TRBD2 (6 bases). The CDR3 extends over 17 amino acids. Trimming left V 4 bases short and J 0 bases short, with 17 bases between. CDR1 SEHNR and CDR2 FQNEAQ come from the germline V gene (reference sequence). The CDR3 coding sequence is TGTGCCAGCAGCTCTAGCCCCATAGCGGCTAGCACAGATACGCAGTATTTT. Translation: CASSSSPIAASTDTQYF.

The J gene is TRBJ1-6, the V gene TRBV9; TRBD1 agrees at 12 bases. CDR1 is SGDLS and CDR2 is YYNGEE in the germline V gene. The CDR3 extends over 15 amino acids. J gave up 13 bases and V 4 bases, and 9 bases lay outside the gene matches. The CDR3, as DNA: TGTGCCAGCAGCTCGGGACAGGGGGCATGGCCCCCCCTCCACTTT. Its protein is CASSSGQGAWPPLHF.

V usage is TRBV4-1 and J usage is TRBJ2-3, with 11 positions matching TRBD2. In germline, CDR1 is MGHRA, CDR2 YSYEKL. After removal of 1 base from V and 4 bases from J, the junction contained 16 bases not matched to a gene. CDR3 length: 20 amino acids. The CDR3 protein is CASSQVGLAGGPRDSDTQYF. CDR3 DNA: TGCGCCAGCAGCCAAGTAGGTTTAGCGGGGGGGCCGAGAGACTCAGATACGCAGTATTTT.

CDR3 residues: CASSLQSSPNYGYTF. The CDR3 coding sequence is TGTGCCAGCAGCCTACAGAGTAGTCCTAACTATGGCTACACCTTC. This chain joins TRBV27 and TRBJ1-2; D call uncertain. V was cut by 6 bases and J by 0 bases, with 14 bases left in between. Germline V gene lookup returns CDR1 MNHEY and CDR2 SMNVEV (reference sequence). This CDR3 is 15 amino acids long.

The chain combines TRBV7-3 with TRBJ2-7; TRBD1 aligns across 8 bases. Germline CDR1 SGHTA, CDR2 FQGTGA. This CDR3 region has 13 residues. V was clipped by 2 bases and J by 6 bases; unmatched bases: 3. CDR3 sequence reads: CASSLQGAGEQYF. DNA for the CDR3: TGTGCCAGCAGCTTACAGGGGGCGGGCGAGCAGTACTTC.

The chain links TRBV18 to TRBJ2-1, with a possible D match to TRBD2 (5 bases). Looked up from germline, CDR1 is KGHSH and CDR2 is LQKENI. V lost 1 base and J lost 5, with 12 bases in between. This CDR3 region has 15 residues. The CDR3 reads CASSPRSIGDNEQFF. DNA for the CDR3: TGTGCCAGCTCACCACGAAGTATCGGGGACAATGAGCAGTTCTTC.

In its sample, this clone was seen once. This rearrangement joins TRBV9 to TRBJ1-4; unclear D gene. The CDR3 contains 15 residues. The germline CDR1 and CDR2 sequences are SGDLS and YYNGEE. V lost 0 bases and J lost 0, with 6 bases in between. CDR3 in DNA: TGTGCCAGCAGCGTAGCGCCAGCAACTAATGAAAAACTGTTTTTT. Translation: CASSVAPATNEKLFF.

This clone was observed a single time. At the DNA level, this CDR3 is encoded by other sequences in the same sample as well. V usage is TRBV3-1 (or the pseudogene TRBV3-2) and J usage is TRBJ1-2, with D uncertain. V lost 1 base, J lost 2 bases, and 2 bases lay in between. This CDR3 is 12 amino acids long. The germline V gene has CDR1 LGHDT and CDR2 YNNKEL (reference sequence). DNA of the CDR3: TGTGCCAGCAGCCAAGCAAACTATGGCTACACCTTC. Its protein is CASSQANYGYTF.

This clone was picked up one time. The chain couples TRBV7-2 to TRBJ1-2; TRBD1 matches at 10 bases. The V gene's germline CDR1 is SGHTA and CDR2 FQGNSA. CDR3 size: 15 residues. Unmatched junction bases numbered 6, after V lost 5 bases and J lost 3 bases. CDR3 loop: CASSKDRGIDYGYTF. Written as DNA, the CDR3 is TGTGCCAGCAGCAAGGACAGGGGGATTGACTATGGCTACACCTTC.

The V and J genes are TRBV6-5 and TRBJ2-7; D gene ambiguous. The V and J ends lost 4 bases and 3 bases respectively, with 7 bases between them. Germline V gene sequence: CDR1 MNHEY, CDR2 SVGAGI. The CDR3 totals 12 residues. The CDR3, as DNA: TGTGCCAGCAGTTCCGCCTACTACGAGCAGTACTTC. Its translation: CASSSAYYEQYF.

Regarding this clone: The same CDR3 also results from other DNA sequences found in this sample. The chain recombines TRBV6-5 with TRBJ1-2; D ambiguous. The CDR3 sequence is 11 residues long. Trimming stripped 4 bases from V and 4 bases from J, with 4 bases between. CDR1 is MNHEY, CDR2 SVGAGI, per germline. The CDR3 sequence is CASSSLYGYTF. The DNA of the CDR3 is TGTGCCAGCAGTTCCCTCTATGGCTACACCTTC.

The chain carries TRBV6-6 and TRBJ1-2; possibly TRBD1 for D (5 bases). Trimming removed 5 bases from V and 8 bases from J, with 12 bases in between. The germline gives CDR1 MNHNY, CDR2 SVGAGI (reference sequence). The CDR3 covers 12 residues. In DNA, the CDR3 is TGTGCCAGCAGTCCACCCGGGGGGGGCTACACCTTC. The encoded protein is CASSPPGGGYTF.

This chain uses TRBV5-1 with TRBJ2-6; perhaps TRBD1 as D (6 bases). The CDR3 runs to 15 residues. V was cut by 5 bases and J by 2 bases, with 11 bases left in between. CDR1 SGHRS and CDR2 YFSETQ come from the germline V gene. In DNA form, the CDR3 reads TGCGCCAGCAGTCTACAGGGCGCTGGGGCCAACGTCCTGACTTTC. This gives the protein CASSLQGAGANVLTF.

This clone was detected only once. The V call is TRBV10-3, the J call TRBJ1-1; 7 bases match TRBD1. Germline assignment: CDR1 ENHRY and CDR2 SYGVKD. The CDR3 sequence is 14 residues long. V shed 7 bases, J shed 3 bases, and the junction held 8 bases outside the gene matches. CDR3 sequence reads: CAITDRAWDTEAFF. For the CDR3, the DNA is TGTGCCATCACCGACAGGGCATGGGACACTGAAGCTTTCTTT.

This CDR3 reads CASSRGLADPYEQYF. The CDR3 DNA is TGCGCCAGCAGCCGGGGACTAGCGGATCCCTACGAGCAGTACTTC. The chain is built from TRBV4-3 and TRBJ2-7; TRBD2 matches 11 bases. The J segment lost 2 bases and the V segment lost 4 bases, leaving 4 bases of the junction unmatched. This CDR3 is built from 15 residues. In germline, CDR1 is LGHNA, CDR2 YSLEER.

The rearrangement joins TRBV6-5 to TRBJ2-1; 10 nucleotides align to TRBD2. Per germline, CDR1 MNHEY and CDR2 SVGAGI. V lost 6 bases and J lost 9; bases outside the gene matches: 8. The CDR3 runs to 14 residues. The DNA of the CDR3 is TGTGCCAGCAGCCCCAGCGGGGGGGCCTTTGAGCAGTTCTTC. Translated, it gives CASSPSGGAFEQFF.

This chain uses TRBV10-3 with TRBJ2-7; 7 positions match TRBD2. The germline V gene has CDR1 ENHRY and CDR2 SYGVKD. The CDR3 spans 13 residues. J gave up 0 bases and V 6 bases, and 2 bases lay outside the gene matches. In DNA form, the CDR3 reads TGTGCCATCAGGGGAGGGTTCTCCTACGAGCAGTACTTC. It translates to CAIRGGFSYEQYF.

The chain uses TRBV3-1 (or the pseudogene TRBV3-2) and TRBJ1-5, with D unresolved. V lost 0 bases and J 4 bases, leaving 4 bases between the germline ends. The CDR3 extends over 13 amino acids. Germline loops: CDR1 LGHDT, CDR2 YNNKEL (reference sequence). CDR3 DNA: TGTGCCAGCAGCCAAGATGTAAATCAGCCCCAGCATTTT. This gives the protein CASSQDVNQPQHF.

The chain has TRBV27 and TRBJ2-1; tentative D call: TRBD2 (5 bases). The CDR3 runs to 14 residues. The V end lost 2 bases, the J end lost 2 bases, and 7 bases lay between the germline ends. The germline gives CDR1 MNHEY, CDR2 SMNVEV (reference sequence). This CDR3 is CASSLLAPYNEQFF. CDR3 sequence (DNA): TGTGCCAGCAGTTTACTAGCACCCTACAATGAGCAGTTCTTC.

The V gene is TRBV6-5, the J gene TRBJ1-2, with D perhaps TRBD1 (6 bases). The V gene's germline CDR1 is MNHEY and CDR2 SVGAGI. This CDR3 comprises 15 residues. The V and J ends lost 2 bases and 4 bases respectively, with 14 bases between them. The CDR3 reads CASSYDTGGIYGYTF. Here the CDR3 DNA reads TGTGCCAGCAGTTACGATACGGGGGGCATCTATGGCTACACCTTC.

Worth noting for this clone: No DNA is shown, since the ends of the CDR3 on it are uncertain; the CDR3 is the one TCRdb lists. The chain has TRBV12-5 and TRBJ1-1. The CDR3 numbers 14 amino acids, ends counted. Germline CDR1 LGHNT, CDR2 FRNRAP. The CDR3 loop is CASGLTGSWGLGIF.

This clone was counted a single time. The CDR3 region has the DNA TGTGCCAGCAGCCAAAGAGCCATACCCCGGGACAGTGGAGAGAACACTGAAGCTTTCTTT. Its translation: CASSQRAIPRDSGENTEAFF. The chain carries TRBV14 and TRBJ1-1; 7 positions match TRBD1. Germline CDR1 and CDR2: SGHDN and FVKESK. J lost 1 base, V lost 2 bases, and 19 bases had no gene match. The CDR3 sequence is 20 residues long.

In DNA, the CDR3 is TGTGCCAGCAGCCGACAGGAACAGGAGGGCTACACCTTC. It is translated as CASSRQEQEGYTF. J is TRBJ1-2 and V is TRBV7-9; D is perhaps TRBD1 (6 bases). The CDR3 is 13 amino acids. Germline V gives CDR1 SEHNR, CDR2 FQNEAQ (reference sequence). V was clipped by 5 bases and J by 8 bases, with 15 bases between them.

This chain joins TRBV28 and TRBJ1-5; no firm D call. CDR1 and CDR2 from the germline V gene are MDHEN and SYDVKM. The CDR3 spans 13 residues. Trimming took 3 bases from V and 4 from J, leaving 7 bases between them. CDR3 sequence (DNA): TGTGCCAGCAGTTTCGTGGAGAATCAGCCCCAGCATTTT. Amino acids: CASSFVENQPQHF.

This clone occurred a few times. CDR3 sequence reads: CASSELDRVMAEAFF. The DNA of the CDR3 is TGTGCCAGCAGTGAATTAGACAGGGTCATGGCTGAAGCTTTCTTT. V usage is TRBV6-1 and J usage is TRBJ1-1; TRBD1 agrees at 7 bases. The CDR3 totals 15 residues. Per germline, CDR1 MNHNS and CDR2 SASEGT. The V segment lost 2 bases and the J segment 6 bases; nucleotides outside the gene matches: 9.

Comments on this clone: Other DNA variants within this sample encode the same CDR3. The rearrangement uses TRBV7-2 and TRBJ1-2; 7 bases line up with TRBD1. V trimming: 3 bases; J trimming: 2 bases; junction bases outside the gene matches: 0. This CDR3 is built from 13 residues. Germline values: CDR1 SGHTA, CDR2 FQGNSA. CDR3 coding DNA: TGTGCCAGCAGCTTGGGACAGAACTATGGCTACACCTTC. Translating gives CASSLGQNYGYTF.